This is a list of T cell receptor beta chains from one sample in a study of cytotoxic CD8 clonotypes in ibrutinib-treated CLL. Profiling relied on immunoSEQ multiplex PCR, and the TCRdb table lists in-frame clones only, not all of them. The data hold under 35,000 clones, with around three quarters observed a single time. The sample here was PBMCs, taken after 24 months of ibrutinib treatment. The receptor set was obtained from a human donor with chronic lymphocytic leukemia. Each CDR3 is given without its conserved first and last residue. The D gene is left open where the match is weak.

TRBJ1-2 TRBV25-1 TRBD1 ASSFGTGRGFGYT
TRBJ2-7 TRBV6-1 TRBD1 AIAGPGQGNEQY
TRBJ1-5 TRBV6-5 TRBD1 ASSPNPTGNQPQH
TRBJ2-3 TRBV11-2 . ASSQNDRSTDTQY
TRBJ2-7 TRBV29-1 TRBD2 SVEKRGASYEQY
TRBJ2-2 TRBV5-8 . ASSRGAPNTGELF
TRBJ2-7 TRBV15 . ATSSGYWGLSEQY
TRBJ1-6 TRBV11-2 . ASRPQGVNSPLH
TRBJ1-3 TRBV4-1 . ASSLDSLTGNTIY
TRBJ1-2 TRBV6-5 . ASSSEKGPWTGYT
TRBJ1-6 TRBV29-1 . SVTKGGTLH
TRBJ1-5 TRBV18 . ASSPLSGKQPQH
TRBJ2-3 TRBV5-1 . ASSHGLPDRPDTQY